The rows below give T cell receptor beta chains drawn from one sample of a study of blood T cell repertoires in COVID-19. Produced via immunoSEQ multiplex PCR; TCRdb's table is partial and in-frame only. Among about 300,000 clones listed, about 85% were seen once. The sample taken for sequencing was PBMCs or T cells enriched from blood (not recorded which). Every receptor here comes from a woman in her thirties who had recovered from COVID-19. CDR3s include the opening cysteine and the closing phenylalanine or tryptophan. D genes are given only for firm matches. Clone size is stated in some rows and not others, as once, few, many or a class when expanded.

j_gene: TRBJ1-1; d_gene: .; v_gene: TRBV7-8; abundance: once; CDR3nt: TGTGCCAGCAGCCCCTTGGCAGGGAACACTGAAGCTTTCTTT; CDR3aa: CASSPLAGNTEAFF
j_gene: TRBJ1-4; d_gene: .; v_gene: TRBV7-8; abundance: .; CDR3nt: TGTGCCAGCAGCTTAGGTACTTATAATGAAAAACTGTTTTTT; CDR3aa: CASSLGTYNEKLFF
j_gene: TRBJ2-7; d_gene: TRBD2; v_gene: TRBV11-2; abundance: .; CDR3nt: TGTGCCAGCAGCTCAAATCTGGGGGGGGGATTCCACGAGCAGTACTTC; CDR3aa: CASSSNLGGGFHEQYF
j_gene: TRBJ1-1; d_gene: TRBD1; v_gene: TRBV18; abundance: .; CDR3nt: TGTGCCAGCTTCCCGGGACAGTGGGACACTGAAGCTTTCTTT; CDR3aa: CASFPGQWDTEAFF
j_gene: TRBJ1-5; d_gene: TRBD1; v_gene: TRBV4-2; abundance: .; CDR3nt: TGTGCCAGCAGTCCAACCGACCGGGACAGAAATCAGCCCCAGCATTTT; CDR3aa: CASSPTDRDRNQPQHF
j_gene: TRBJ1-3; d_gene: .; v_gene: TRBV7-9; abundance: .; CDR3nt: TGTGCCAGCAGCTTAGTCCAGTCCCGCTCTGGAAACACCATATATTTT; CDR3aa: CASSLVQSRSGNTIYF
j_gene: TRBJ1-1; d_gene: TRBD1; v_gene: TRBV30; abundance: .; CDR3nt: TGTGCCTGTGACAGGGGATGGAACACTGAAGCTTTCTTT; CDR3aa: CACDRGWNTEAFF
j_gene: TRBJ1-1; d_gene: .; v_gene: TRBV10-3; abundance: .; CDR3nt: TGTGCCACCAGGGCTGCGGGCATGAACACTGAAGCTTTCTTT; CDR3aa: CATRAAGMNTEAFF
j_gene: TRBJ1-5; d_gene: TRBD1; v_gene: TRBV6-1; abundance: .; CDR3nt: TGTGCCAGCAGTGACAAACAGGGGTCTCAGCCCCAGCATTTT; CDR3aa: CASSDKQGSQPQHF
j_gene: TRBJ1-1; d_gene: .; v_gene: TRBV6-5; abundance: .; CDR3nt: TGTGCCAGCAGTTACTCCCGCGGACAGAGCTATGAAGCTTTCTTT; CDR3aa: CASSYSRGQSYEAFF
j_gene: TRBJ2-6; d_gene: TRBD2; v_gene: TRBV7-2; abundance: .; CDR3nt: TGTGCCAGCAGCTTAGGGCCTAGCGGGGGGGCCTCTGGGGCCAACGTCCTGACTTTC; CDR3aa: CASSLGPSGGASGANVLTF
j_gene: TRBJ2-1; d_gene: TRBD2; v_gene: TRBV3-1/TRBV3-2; abundance: .; CDR3nt: TGTGCCAGCAGCCAAGGGGCGGGGGGGCTTGAGCAGTTCTTC; CDR3aa: CASSQGAGGLEQFF
j_gene: TRBJ1-2; d_gene: TRBD1; v_gene: TRBV6-5; abundance: .; CDR3nt: TGTGCCAGCAGTTTGGACAGGTCTAACTATGGCTACACCTTC; CDR3aa: CASSLDRSNYGYTF
j_gene: TRBJ2-7; d_gene: TRBD1; v_gene: TRBV6-4; abundance: once; CDR3nt: TGTGCCAGCAGTGACTCGATCACAGGGGCCTCCTACGAGCAGTACTTC; CDR3aa: CASSDSITGASYEQYF
j_gene: TRBJ1-5; d_gene: .; v_gene: TRBV18; abundance: .; CDR3nt: TGTGCCAGCTCACCCGACCCGATGCCTAGGGGTAGCAATCAGCCCCAGCATTTT; CDR3aa: CASSPDPMPRGSNQPQHF
j_gene: TRBJ2-3; d_gene: .; v_gene: TRBV5-1; abundance: .; CDR3nt: TGCGCCAGCAGCCTCATAACGGGGGGCACAGATACGCAGTATTTT; CDR3aa: CASSLITGGTDTQYF
j_gene: TRBJ1-5; d_gene: .; v_gene: TRBV6-2/TRBV6-3; abundance: .; CDR3nt: TGTGCCAGCAGTTCACATAGCAATCAGCCCCAGCATTTT; CDR3aa: CASSSHSNQPQHF
j_gene: TRBJ2-2; d_gene: TRBD2; v_gene: TRBV2; abundance: .; CDR3nt: TGTGCCAGCACTGTGGGGACTAGCTGGGGAGCCGGGGAGCTGTTTTTT; CDR3aa: CASTVGTSWGAGELFF
j_gene: TRBJ1-1; d_gene: .; v_gene: TRBV2; abundance: .; CDR3nt: TGTGCCAGCAGTCCACCGGTGAACACTGAAGCTTTCTTT; CDR3aa: CASSPPVNTEAFF
j_gene: TRBJ2-5; d_gene: TRBD1; v_gene: TRBV27; abundance: .; CDR3nt: TGTGCCAGCAGTCCAAAGACAGGGATCCAAGAGACCCAGTACTTC; CDR3aa: CASSPKTGIQETQYF
j_gene: TRBJ1-2; d_gene: TRBD1; v_gene: TRBV19; abundance: once; CDR3nt: TGTGCCAGTAGTGGCTGGACAGGGGCGGATGGCTACACCTTC; CDR3aa: CASSGWTGADGYTF
j_gene: TRBJ1-2; d_gene: .; v_gene: TRBV6-2/TRBV6-3; abundance: once; CDR3nt: TGTGCCAGCAGTTACCCAGACTACTATGGCTACACCTTC; CDR3aa: CASSYPDYYGYTF
j_gene: TRBJ2-5; d_gene: .; v_gene: TRBV4-2; abundance: .; CDR3nt: TGTGCCAGCAGCCAAGTGGAGGGCCGGGAGACCCAGTACTTC; CDR3aa: CASSQVEGRETQYF
j_gene: TRBJ1-3; d_gene: TRBD1; v_gene: TRBV6-5; abundance: few; CDR3nt: TGTGCCAGCAGCAGGACAGGGGGCCTTGGAAACACCATATATTTT; CDR3aa: CASSRTGGLGNTIYF
j_gene: TRBJ1-5; d_gene: .; v_gene: TRBV30; abundance: .; CDR3nt: TGTGCCTGGAGTGGAGCTAGGAGCAATCAGCCCCAGCATTTT; CDR3aa: CAWSGARSNQPQHF
j_gene: TRBJ1-5; d_gene: TRBD1; v_gene: TRBV5-8; abundance: .; CDR3nt: TGTGCCAGCAGCTTGTCAGGGGGGAGAAATCAGCCCCAGCATTTT; CDR3aa: CASSLSGGRNQPQHF